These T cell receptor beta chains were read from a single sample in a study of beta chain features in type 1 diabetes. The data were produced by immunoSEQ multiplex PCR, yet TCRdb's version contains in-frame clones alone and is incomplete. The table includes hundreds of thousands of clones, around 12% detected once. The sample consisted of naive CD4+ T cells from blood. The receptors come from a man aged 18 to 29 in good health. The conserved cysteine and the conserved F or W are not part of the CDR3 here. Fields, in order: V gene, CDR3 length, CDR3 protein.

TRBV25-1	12	ASSDSGRTDTQY
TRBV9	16	ASSPRTSLGNSYNEQF
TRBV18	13	ASSPSGGRGETQY
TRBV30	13	AWSARTGGEDTQY
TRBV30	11	AWIGQPYNEQF
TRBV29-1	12	SVLDRFPNTEAF
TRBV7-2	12	ASSNHRGANEQF
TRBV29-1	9	SGTVNTEAF
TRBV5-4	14	ASSSPMRGSKETQY
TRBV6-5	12	ASSKMSSYNEQF
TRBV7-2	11	ASSLVSSETQY
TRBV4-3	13	ASSQAGESTDTQY
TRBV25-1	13	ASDRTSGRGDTQY
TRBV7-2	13	ASSLVGLAGAREY
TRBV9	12	ASSVGGGGDTQY
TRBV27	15	ASSLESPGGLNTEAF
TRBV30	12	AWGQGMSNQPQH
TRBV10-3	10	AISESEDGYT
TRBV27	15	ASRLQSLVVSYNEQF
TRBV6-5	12	ASRFTAGRYGYT
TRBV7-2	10	ASSLRGYGYT
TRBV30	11	AWSVGGGTEAF
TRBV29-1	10	SVVVTVREQY
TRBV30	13	AWSRLAGTTDTQY
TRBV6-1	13	ASSGGGGDSDTQY
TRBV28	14	ASIRGGTPLGNEQF
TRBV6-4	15	ASSAYSMTGRGDTQY
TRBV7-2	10	ASSRLGNTIY
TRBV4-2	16	ASSLVRVSGGTGETQY
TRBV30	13	AWSAAATGGNEQY
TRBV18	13	ASSPDRGRNQPQH
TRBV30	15	AWAQFIAGTHGNEQF
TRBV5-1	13	ASSSRTGDLTEAF
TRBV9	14	ASSVDQPTTYNEQF
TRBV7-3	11	ASSLSRENIQY
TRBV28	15	ASSLGAPGNSGNTIY
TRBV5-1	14	ASSLQGDASTDTQY
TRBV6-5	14	ASSSRVGQGGYGYT
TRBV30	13	AWSVLGTGNEKLF
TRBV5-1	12	ASSLVQAGGEQY
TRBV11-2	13	ASSPPAGGPETQY
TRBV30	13	AWSGLAGGTDTQY
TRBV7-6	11	ASSLGTLDEQY
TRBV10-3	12	AISAMVSDTEAF
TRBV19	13	ASRSPGLATNEQF
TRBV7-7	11	ASSPLSTGELF
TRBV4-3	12	ASSQDRTSGEKF
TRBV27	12	ASSRTGGFRGYT
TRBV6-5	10	ASSLGAGELF
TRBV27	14	ASNPSTQDRYTEAF